This T cell receptor beta chain appears in the sequencing data of a study of identical twins. Trimming took off 1 base at V and 1 base at J, with 10 bases between the two ends. CDR3 size: 15 residues. Germline V gene data show CDR1 as MNHNS and CDR2 as SASEGT. Using its own MiXCR run on the 5' RACE reads, TCRdb lists one record per CDR3 protein. The sample lists about 810,000 distinct CDR3 sequences, more than 9% occurring once. This clonotype came up a few times. These records were also assigned to another study, of yellow fever vaccine responses in identical twins.

The chain joins TRBV6-1 to TRBJ1-1; D not resolved. Sequencing was carried out using PBMCs. The sequence was obtained from a woman between 18 and 29 years old in good health. The CDR3 DNA reads TGTGCCAGCAGTGAAGTGGGGATCGAGAACACTGAAGCTTTCTTT. This codes for CASSEVGIENTEAFF.